Below, 16 T cell receptor beta chains from the same sample are listed, as sequenced in a study of blood T cell repertoires in COVID-19. Produced via immunoSEQ multiplex PCR; TCRdb's table is partial and in-frame only. The sample has about 210,000 clones, roughly 80% seen once. Sequencing input: peripheral blood. These receptors were obtained from a man aged 55 to 70 with COVID-19, enrolled during active disease.

This chain joins TRBV28 and TRBJ1-5; 7 bases agree with TRBD1. CDR3 size: 15 residues. CDR1 is MDHEN and CDR2 is SYDVKM in the germline V gene. The trim removed 4 bases at V and 7 bases at J, leaving 10 bases unmatched. The CDR3 here is CASSSTGVLRQPQHF. The CDR3 coding sequence is TGTGCCAGCAGTTCCACAGGGGTTCTTAGGCAGCCCCAGCATTTT.

The chain carries TRBV19 and TRBJ1-1; D is possibly TRBD1 (6 bases). Trimming removed 8 bases from V and 1 base from J, with 11 bases in between. This CDR3 has 13 residues. The germline V gene has CDR1 LNHDA and CDR2 SQIVND (reference sequence). As DNA, the CDR3 is TGTGCCAGTGCACACAGGGAGAACACTGAAGCTTTCTTT. Protein sequence: CASAHRENTEAFF. Full variable domain (missing parts from reference TRBV19 and TRBJ1-1): DGGITQSPKYLFRKEGQNVTLSCEQNLNHDAMYWYRQDPGQGLRLIYYSQIVNDFQKGDIAEGYSVSREKKESFPLTVTSAQKNPTAFYLCASAHRENTEAFFGQGTRLTVV.

The chain links TRBV5-1 to TRBJ2-7; TRBD1 matches 7 bases. The ends lost 2 bases at V and 2 bases at J; junction bases unmatched: 4. CDR3 length: 14 residues. CDR1 and CDR2 (germline): SGHRS, YFSETQ. The chain's CDR3 is CASSLGGFTYEQYF. The CDR3 DNA follows: TGCGCCAGCAGCTTAGGGGGCTTCACCTACGAGCAGTACTTC.

The V call is TRBV7-9, the J call TRBJ1-6; D perhaps matches TRBD1 (5 bases). Germline V CDR1 and CDR2: SEHNR, FQNEAQ (reference sequence). V lost 3 bases, J lost 10 bases, and 16 bases lay in between. This CDR3 is built from 15 residues. CDR3 in DNA: TGTGCCAGCAGCTTCGGGCAGGAAAGGGGATCACCCCTCCACTTT. Translating it yields CASSFGQERGSPLHF.

This clone was seen only once. This rearrangement joins TRBV4-1 to TRBJ2-3, with a weak D call TRBD2 (5 bases). CDR3 length: 14 residues. Germline CDR1 reads MGHRA; CDR2 reads YSYEKL. Deletions cut 3 bases from V and 4 bases from J, with 11 bases between. The DNA for the CDR3 is TGCGCCAGCAGCCATTGGACTGGCGCAGATACGCAGTATTTT. Its protein is CASSHWTGADTQYF.

This rearrangement joins TRBV5-1 to TRBJ1-6; D is undetermined. Trimming left V 4 bases short and J 9 bases short, with 14 bases between. Germline V gives CDR1 SGHRS, CDR2 YFSETQ. The CDR3 totals 14 residues. The CDR3 DNA follows: TGCGCCAGCAGCCTTGTAGGCCCGGGTTCACCCCTCCACTTT. Protein: CASSLVGPGSPLHF. The entire variable domain, with the rest obtained from reference TRBV5-1 and TRBJ1-6, is as follows: KAGVTQTPRYLIKTRGQQVTLSCSPISGHRSVSWYQQTPGQGLQFLFEYFSETQRNKGNFPGRFSGRQFSNSRSEMNVSTLELGDSALYLCASSLVGPGSPLHFGNGTRLTVT.

This chain links TRBV30 with TRBJ1-3; 7 bases map to TRBD1. The length of the CDR3 is 13 residues. Losses at the gene ends were 7 bases for V and 4 bases for J; bases not matched to a gene: 7. Germline V gene lookup returns CDR1 GTSNPN and CDR2 SVGIG (reference sequence). CDR3 region: CAFDRELGNTIYF. DNA for the CDR3: TGTGCCTTTGACAGGGAACTAGGAAACACCATATATTTT.

The gene calls are TRBV5-1 and TRBJ2-7; 7 positions match TRBD1. CDR1 and CDR2 (germline): SGHRS, YFSETQ. CDR3 size: 16 residues. V lost 0 bases to trimming and J lost 1 base; unmatched junction nucleotides: 7. The CDR3 DNA is TGCGCCAGCAGCTTGGGGGACAGTCGCAGGTCCTACGAGCAGTACTTC. This encodes CASSLGDSRRSYEQYF.

V gene TRBV6-1 combines with J gene TRBJ1-5; possibly TRBD1 for D (5 bases). The germline CDR1 and CDR2 sequences are MNHNS and SASEGT. Trimming pared 4 bases from V and 6 bases from J, leaving 19 bases between. The CDR3 runs to 16 residues. The CDR3 DNA is TGTGCCAGCAGTGTGTCCCAGGGAGGCGCGGGTCAGCCCCAGCATTTT. Encoded protein: CASSVSQGGAGQPQHF.

This chain connects TRBV10-3 to TRBJ1-5, with 11 bases lining up with TRBD1. The CDR3 sequence is 19 residues long. CDR1 is ENHRY, CDR2 SYGVKD, per germline. J was trimmed by 0 bases and V by 1 base; bases with no gene match: 8. The CDR3 here is CAISEFGTGGTISNQPQHF. The DNA for the CDR3 is TGTGCCATCAGTGAGTTCGGGACAGGGGGAACCATTAGCAATCAGCCCCAGCATTTT.

The V and J genes are TRBV28 and TRBJ1-5, with D maybe TRBD1 (5 bases). Germline CDR1 and CDR2: MDHEN and SYDVKM. V dropped 6 bases and J dropped 2 bases, with 11 bases sitting between them. The CDR3 has 14 amino acids. CDR3 residues: CASREPTGNQPQHF. As DNA, the CDR3 is TGTGCCAGCAGGGAGCCGACAGGCAATCAGCCCCAGCATTTT.

This chain joins TRBV7-2 and TRBJ2-1; 7 nucleotides align to TRBD2. The germline CDR1 and CDR2 sequences are SGHTA and FQGNSA. Trimming took 5 bases from V and 0 from J; bases not matched to a gene: 10. The CDR3 contains 17 residues. The CDR3 loop is CASSLRDYPSSYNEQFF. CDR3 in DNA: TGTGCCAGCAGCCTCCGGGACTACCCGAGCTCCTACAATGAGCAGTTCTTC.

The table lists this clone with a count of one. Additional DNA sequences in this sample encode the identical CDR3. The chain links TRBV5-1 to TRBJ1-1; TRBD1 matches at 10 bases. Losses at the gene ends were 4 bases for V and 0 bases for J; bases not matched to a gene: 6. This CDR3 region has 16 residues. Germline V gene sequence: CDR1 SGHRS, CDR2 YFSETQ. CDR3 residues: CASSPGTGALNTEAFF. The CDR3 DNA reads as TGCGCCAGCAGCCCCGGGACAGGGGCCCTGAACACTGAAGCTTTCTTT. Variable domain in full (rest from reference TRBV5-1 and TRBJ1-1): KAGVTQTPRYLIKTRGQQVTLSCSPISGHRSVSWYQQTPGQGLQFLFEYFSETQRNKGNFPGRFSGRQFSNSRSEMNVSTLELGDSALYLCASSPGTGALNTEAFFGQGTRLTVV.

This clone was recorded a few times. V usage is TRBV24-1 and J usage is TRBJ1-2; possible D gene TRBD1, 5 bases. This CDR3 has 15 residues. The V and J ends lost 3 bases and 4 bases respectively, with 14 bases between them. Germline CDR1 reads KGHDR; CDR2 reads SFDVKD. The CDR3 loop reads CATSDRAGRSYGYTF. The CDR3 DNA reads TGTGCCACCAGTGATCGGGCAGGGAGGTCCTATGGCTACACCTTC.

The chain joins TRBV10-3 to TRBJ1-2, with 7 bases aligning to TRBD1. Germline-derived CDR1 and CDR2 are ENHRY and SYGVKD. J was trimmed by 4 bases and V by 6 bases; bases with no gene match: 8. The CDR3 spans 14 residues. The CDR3 protein is CAIRGQPKTYGYTF. DNA for the CDR3: TGTGCCATCAGGGGACAGCCAAAAACCTATGGCTACACCTTC.

This chain links TRBV5-1 with TRBJ2-6; 8 bases agree with TRBD2. V was clipped by 4 bases and J by 1 base; unmatched bases: 13. This CDR3 has 19 amino acids. The V gene's germline CDR1 is SGHRS and CDR2 YFSETQ. The CDR3 reads CASSRGGSGVGSGANVLTF. The CDR3 coding sequence is TGCGCCAGCAGCCGGGGGGGCTCGGGAGTTGGGTCTGGGGCCAACGTCCTGACTTTC.